Each of the 2 T cell receptor beta chains below was sequenced from the same sample in a study of spatial heterogeneity in lung cancer. Time point described: sample taken at primary tumor resection. Sequencing was performed on whole RNA extracted from tumor and nontumor lung tissue, or from frozen PBMC, and the material was left unsorted. TCRdb itself ran the 5' RACE reads through MiXCR, one entry per CDR3 protein. The sample shows roughly 82,000 distinct CDR3 sequences, roughly 13% of them seen only once. The specimen comprised PBMCs, sampled at surgery. Every receptor here comes from a male donor with early-stage non-small cell lung cancer.

This clonotype was seen a few times. The chain has TRBV20-1 and TRBJ2-1; D could derive from TRBD1 or TRBD2 (6 bases each). The CDR3 length is 15 residues. Deletions cut 6 bases from V and 1 base from J, with 16 bases between. Germline V gene lookup returns CDR1 DFQATT and CDR2 SNEGSKA (reference sequence). CDR3 DNA: TGCAGTGCCAAAGGGGGGCGGGTGTCCTACAATGAGCAGTTCTTC. Translated: CSAKGGRVSYNEQFF.

The V gene is TRBV5-4, the J gene TRBJ1-1; tentatively, D is TRBD1 (5 bases). Germline values: CDR1 SGHNT, CDR2 YYREEE (reference sequence). CDR3 length: 14 amino acids. V dropped 3 bases and J dropped 7 bases, with 16 bases sitting between them. CDR3 amino acids: CASSWAKAGYEAFF. CDR3 nucleotides: TGTGCCAGCAGCTGGGCTAAGGCAGGGTATGAAGCTTTCTTT.